Following are 9 T cell receptor beta chains from one sample sequenced in a study of cytomegalovirus exposure and HLA in healthy donors (dated by TCRdb to 2015 to 2018). Receptor libraries were prepared by the immunoSEQ multiplex PCR assay. A mixture of 60 forward primers for TCR Vbeta segments and 13 reverse primers for TCR Jbeta segments was used in the multiplex PCR. TCRdb holds this immuneACCESS table with in-frame rearrangements only. Some clones are missing; in checked studies, unresolved V genes explain under half, and the rest has no known cause. The table held for this sample gives around 200,000 clones. Around 0.95% of the sample is taken by the ten largest. The sequenced sample consisted of PBMCs. Receptors were obtained from a woman younger than 45 in good health and CMV-seropositive.

The chain couples TRBV7-2 to TRBJ2-3; no clear D gene. The V gene lost 5 bases and the J gene lost 7 bases, with 10 bases spanning the gap. CDR1 and CDR2 from the germline V gene are SGHTA and FQGNSA. The CDR3 has 12 amino acids. CDR3 sequence reads: CASSETRNTQYF. In nucleotides, the CDR3 is TGTGCCAGCAGCGAGACAAGGAATACGCAGTATTTT.

This sequence joins TRBV5-4 and TRBJ1-6, with 8 nucleotides matching TRBD1. V dropped 4 bases and J dropped 0; count of bases not matched to a gene: 6. CDR1 is SGHNT and CDR2 is YYREEE in the germline V gene (reference sequence). This CDR3 has 17 amino acids. CDR3 sequence (DNA): TGTGCCAGCAGCCAGGGGGCGGTTTCCTCCTATAATTCACCCCTCCACTTT. Its protein product is CASSQGAVSSYNSPLHF.

CDR3 region: CASSGQIQETQYF. The CDR3 coding sequence is TGCGCCAGCAGCGGGCAGATCCAAGAGACCCAGTACTTC. This sequence joins TRBV5-1 and TRBJ2-5; D remains unclear. Trimming left V 4 bases short and J 1 base short, with 8 bases between. In germline, CDR1 is SGHRS, CDR2 YFSETQ. CDR3 length equals 13 residues.

The V call is TRBV10-3, the J call TRBJ1-1; no reliable D call. Germline loops: CDR1 ENHRY, CDR2 SYGVKD. V lost 4 bases, J lost 2 bases, and 17 bases lay in between. This CDR3 contains 16 residues. The CDR3 region is CAISGTMSRLNTEAFF. DNA for the CDR3: TGTGCCATCAGTGGGACTATGTCCCGGCTTAACACTGAAGCTTTCTTT.

This chain connects TRBV4-3 to TRBJ1-5, with D possibly being TRBD1 (5 bases). The V gene lost 0 bases and the J gene lost 2 bases, with 11 bases spanning the gap. The CDR3 has 16 amino acids. CDR1 and CDR2 from the germline V gene are LGHNA and YSLEER. The CDR3 sequence: CASSQDRGLRNQPQHF. CDR3 DNA: TGCGCCAGCAGCCAAGATCGGGGACTCCGCAATCAGCCCCAGCATTTT.

The chain has TRBV19 and TRBJ2-1; 9 positions match TRBD2. The CDR3 totals 16 residues. Trimming removed 8 bases from V and 0 bases from J; junction bases left unmatched: 8. Germline V gene lookup returns CDR1 LNHDA and CDR2 SQIVND (reference sequence). The CDR3 reads CASFSSGMSSYNEQFF. CDR3 coding DNA: TGTGCCAGTTTCTCTAGCGGGATGAGCTCCTACAATGAGCAGTTCTTC.

The gene calls are TRBV2 and TRBJ2-3; 10 bases map to TRBD2. V was clipped by 1 base and J by 2 bases; unmatched bases: 9. CDR1 is SNHLY, CDR2 FYNNEI, per germline. This CDR3 comprises 18 residues. The CDR3 sequence: CASSEGRGTSESTDTQYF. CDR3 nucleotides: TGTGCCAGCAGTGAAGGAAGGGGGACTAGCGAGTCCACAGATACGCAGTATTTT.

The CDR3 region is CAIRGPGTGINSPLHF. For the CDR3, the DNA is TGTGCCATCAGAGGCCCCGGGACAGGGATTAATTCACCCCTCCACTTT. The chain employs TRBV10-3 and TRBJ1-6, with TRBD1 identical over 9 bases. Germline lookup yields CDR1 ENHRY and CDR2 SYGVKD. CDR3 length: 16 residues. The trim removed 6 bases at V and 6 bases at J, leaving 9 bases unmatched.

V usage is TRBV5-4 and J usage is TRBJ1-3; 10 bases map to TRBD1. CDR1 is SGHNT, CDR2 YYREEE, per germline (reference sequence). The CDR3 totals 19 residues. V was pared by 3 bases and J by 0 bases, with 12 bases of the junction left unmatched. Here the CDR3 DNA reads TGTGCCAGCAGCTCACCGGGACAGGGGTTTATGCGCTCTGGAAACACCATATATTTT. Translating it yields CASSSPGQGFMRSGNTIYF.